The rows below give T cell receptor beta chains drawn from one sample of a study of technical replicates of blood from a few donors. Some clones are missing from TCRdb's copy, which holds only in-frame ones; the method was immunoSEQ multiplex PCR. The table records tens of thousands of clones, 94% of them present only once. The source material was T cells isolated from PBMCs. All receptors derive from a human donor in good health. Both conserved end residues are part of each CDR3. A D gene is named only where the DNA matches it firmly. Size tells how often a clone was seen (once, few, many) or the class of an expanded clone, and some rows leave it out.

j_gene: TRBJ2-1
len: 13
d_gene: .
v_gene: TRBV6-4
abundance: .
CDR3aa: CASSWEADNEQFF
CDR3nt: TGTGCCAGCAGTTGGGAGGCAGACAATGAGCAGTTCTTC

j_gene: TRBJ1-1
len: 16
d_gene: .
v_gene: TRBV7-3
abundance: .
CDR3aa: CASSLKGDGQYTEAFF
CDR3nt: TGTGCCAGCAGCTTAAAGGGAGATGGACAGTACACTGAAGCTTTCTTT

j_gene: TRBJ1-2
len: 16
d_gene: .
v_gene: TRBV5-6
abundance: .
CDR3aa: CASSLGLTGTNYGYTF
CDR3nt: TGTGCCAGCAGCCTAGGCCTGACAGGAACTAACTATGGCTACACCTTC

j_gene: TRBJ2-5
len: 14
d_gene: TRBD1
v_gene: TRBV6-5
abundance: .
CDR3aa: CASSRQGVQETQYF
CDR3nt: TGTGCCAGCAGTCGACAGGGCGTCCAAGAGACCCAGTACTTC

j_gene: TRBJ1-1
len: 15
d_gene: .
v_gene: TRBV7-6
abundance: .
CDR3aa: CASSLARGGNTEAFF
CDR3nt: TGTGCCAGCAGCTTAGCTAGGGGAGGGAACACTGAAGCTTTCTTT

j_gene: TRBJ2-1
len: 18
d_gene: TRBD2
v_gene: TRBV11-3
abundance: few
CDR3aa: CASSPRGGWGGTYNEQFF
CDR3nt: TGTGCCAGCAGCCCCCGGGGGGGTTGGGGGGGGACCTACAATGAGCAGTTCTTC

j_gene: TRBJ2-2
len: 15
d_gene: TRBD1
v_gene: TRBV5-4
abundance: .
CDR3aa: CASSLQDRVAGELFF
CDR3nt: TGTGCCAGCAGCTTGCAGGACAGGGTTGCCGGGGAGCTGTTTTTT

j_gene: TRBJ2-5
len: 16
d_gene: .
v_gene: TRBV19
abundance: .
CDR3aa: CASSIKVSGFKETQYF
CDR3nt: TGTGCCAGTAGTATAAAGGTTAGCGGCTTCAAAGAGACCCAGTACTTC

j_gene: TRBJ1-1
len: 14
d_gene: .
v_gene: TRBV5-1
abundance: .
CDR3aa: CASSLAAGNTEAFF
CDR3nt: TGCGCCAGCAGCTTGGCCGCGGGGAACACTGAAGCTTTCTTT

j_gene: TRBJ2-7
len: 15
d_gene: TRBD2
v_gene: TRBV27
abundance: .
CDR3aa: CASSSPAGASDEQYF
CDR3nt: TGTGCCAGCAGTTCCCCTGCGGGAGCATCCGACGAGCAGTACTTC

j_gene: TRBJ1-6
len: 15
d_gene: .
v_gene: TRBV9
abundance: .
CDR3aa: CASSVQANFNSPLHF
CDR3nt: TGTGCCAGCAGCGTCCAGGCAAACTTCAATTCACCCCTCCACTTT

j_gene: TRBJ2-5
len: 15
d_gene: TRBD1
v_gene: TRBV6-6
abundance: .
CDR3aa: CASSSPDRVLQTQYF
CDR3nt: TGTGCCAGCAGTTCCCCCGACAGGGTCCTGCAGACCCAGTACTTC

j_gene: TRBJ2-1
len: 12
d_gene: .
v_gene: TRBV29-1
abundance: .
CDR3aa: CSVEDRDNEQFF
CDR3nt: TGCAGCGTTGAAGATCGGGACAATGAGCAGTTCTTC

j_gene: TRBJ2-2
len: 15
d_gene: TRBD2
v_gene: TRBV7-7
abundance: .
CDR3aa: CASSPGGVGTGELFF
CDR3nt: TGTGCCAGCAGCCCTGGGGGGGTCGGGACCGGGGAGCTGTTTTTT

j_gene: TRBJ2-7
len: 15
d_gene: TRBD1
v_gene: TRBV28
abundance: .
CDR3aa: CASSLSSTGSYEQYF
CDR3nt: TGTGCCAGCAGTTTGTCGTCGACAGGGTCCTACGAGCAGTACTTC

j_gene: TRBJ1-1
len: 13
d_gene: .
v_gene: TRBV19
abundance: .
CDR3aa: CASSIGPFTEAFF
CDR3nt: TGTGCCAGTAGTATAGGGCCGTTCACTGAAGCTTTCTTT

j_gene: TRBJ2-2
len: 15
d_gene: .
v_gene: TRBV5-4
abundance: once
CDR3aa: CASSPEWRNTGELFF
CDR3nt: TGTGCCAGCAGCCCGGAGTGGAGAAACACCGGGGAGCTGTTTTTT

j_gene: TRBJ2-1
len: 17
d_gene: .
v_gene: TRBV10-2
abundance: .
CDR3aa: CASSERRGPDIINEQFF
CDR3nt: TGCGCCAGCAGCGAACGGCGGGGACCCGATATCATAAATGAGCAGTTCTTC

j_gene: TRBJ2-6
len: 19
d_gene: .
v_gene: TRBV7-9
abundance: once
CDR3aa: CASSLIKWPVASGANVLTF
CDR3nt: TGTGCCAGCAGCTTAATTAAGTGGCCCGTAGCTTCTGGGGCCAACGTCCTGACTTTC

j_gene: TRBJ1-2
len: 13
d_gene: .
v_gene: TRBV9
abundance: .
CDR3aa: CASSPREGDTYTF
CDR3nt: TGTGCCAGCAGTCCTAGGGAGGGCGACACCTACACCTTC

j_gene: TRBJ1-2
len: 14
d_gene: .
v_gene: TRBV27
abundance: .
CDR3aa: CASSVQGYSGGYTF
CDR3nt: TGTGCCAGCAGTGTACAGGGATATTCGGGTGGCTACACCTTC

j_gene: TRBJ2-6
len: 15
d_gene: TRBD1
v_gene: TRBV29-1
abundance: .
CDR3aa: CSVGQGLAGANVLTF
CDR3nt: TGCAGCGTGGGACAGGGATTGGCTGGGGCCAACGTCCTGACTTTC

j_gene: TRBJ1-5
len: 15
d_gene: .
v_gene: TRBV25-1
abundance: .
CDR3aa: CASSVSGDRNQPQHF
CDR3nt: TGTGCCAGCAGTGTTTCGGGGGATCGTAATCAGCCCCAGCATTTT

j_gene: TRBJ2-3
len: 16
d_gene: .
v_gene: TRBV9
abundance: .
CDR3aa: CASSLGGGMGTDTQYF
CDR3nt: TGTGCCAGCAGCCTCGGCGGAGGAATGGGCACAGATACGCAGTATTTT

j_gene: TRBJ1-6
len: 12
d_gene: .
v_gene: TRBV2
abundance: .
CDR3aa: CASTGEESPLHF
CDR3nt: TGTGCCAGCACGGGGGAGGAGTCACCCCTCCACTTT

j_gene: TRBJ1-1
len: 13
d_gene: .
v_gene: TRBV27
abundance: .
CDR3aa: CASSPGGGTEAFF
CDR3nt: TGTGCCAGCAGCCCCGGGGGAGGAACTGAAGCTTTCTTT

j_gene: TRBJ1-1
len: 14
d_gene: .
v_gene: TRBV4-2
abundance: .
CDR3aa: CASSKEGQATEAFF
CDR3nt: TGTGCCAGCAGCAAAGAAGGACAAGCCACTGAAGCTTTCTTT

j_gene: TRBJ2-7
len: 18
d_gene: .
v_gene: TRBV14
abundance: .
CDR3aa: CASSQGVFLTGRENEQYF
CDR3nt: TGTGCCAGCAGCCAAGGAGTCTTTCTTACAGGCCGGGAGAACGAGCAGTACTTC

j_gene: TRBJ2-1
len: 16
d_gene: TRBD2
v_gene: TRBV7-6
abundance: .
CDR3aa: CASSLESSGSYNEQFF
CDR3nt: TGTGCCAGCAGCTTAGAGTCTAGCGGCTCCTACAATGAGCAGTTCTTC

j_gene: TRBJ2-7
len: 16
d_gene: TRBD1
v_gene: TRBV6-1
abundance: .
CDR3aa: CASNDPPGQGSYEQYF
CDR3nt: TGTGCCAGCAATGATCCTCCGGGACAGGGGTCCTACGAGCAGTACTTC

j_gene: TRBJ2-2
len: 18
d_gene: TRBD2
v_gene: TRBV7-9
abundance: .
CDR3aa: CASSLEGLAGVRPGELFF
CDR3nt: TGTGCCAGCAGCTTAGAGGGACTAGCGGGAGTAAGACCCGGGGAGCTGTTTTTT

j_gene: TRBJ1-1
len: 12
d_gene: .
v_gene: TRBV6-6
abundance: .
CDR3aa: CASSYWSTEAFF
CDR3nt: TGTGCCAGCAGTTATTGGAGCACTGAAGCTTTCTTT

j_gene: TRBJ2-3
len: 16
d_gene: .
v_gene: TRBV7-8
abundance: .
CDR3aa: CASSLYGGAELDTQYF
CDR3nt: TGTGCCAGCAGCTTATATGGGGGGGCTGAGTTGGATACGCAGTATTTT

j_gene: TRBJ1-2
len: 14
d_gene: .
v_gene: TRBV5-5
abundance: .
CDR3aa: CASTLGRVYNGYTF
CDR3nt: TGTGCCAGCACCTTGGGGAGGGTATACAATGGCTACACCTTC

j_gene: TRBJ1-1
len: 14
d_gene: TRBD1
v_gene: TRBV5-1
abundance: .
CDR3aa: CASSDEGANTEAFF
CDR3nt: TGCGCCAGCAGTGATGAGGGGGCCAACACTGAAGCTTTCTTT

j_gene: TRBJ2-1
len: 10
d_gene: .
v_gene: TRBV7-9
abundance: .
CDR3aa: CATLPGSQFF
CDR3nt: TGTGCCACCCTTCCCGGGTCTCAGTTCTTC

j_gene: TRBJ2-3
len: 18
d_gene: .
v_gene: TRBV4-2
abundance: .
CDR3aa: CASSQTGSGAGAADTQYF
CDR3nt: TGTGCCAGCAGCCAGACCGGCTCCGGCGCGGGGGCGGCAGATACGCAGTATTTT

j_gene: TRBJ2-3
len: 14
d_gene: TRBD1
v_gene: TRBV30
abundance: .
CDR3aa: CASDRGDSTDTQYF
CDR3nt: TGTGCCTCTGACAGGGGCGATAGCACAGATACGCAGTATTTT

j_gene: TRBJ1-5
len: 13
d_gene: .
v_gene: TRBV7-9
abundance: once
CDR3aa: CASSLEGDQPQHF
CDR3nt: TGTGCCAGCAGCTTAGAGGGGGACCAGCCCCAGCATTTT

j_gene: TRBJ1-2
len: 17
d_gene: TRBD1
v_gene: TRBV4-2
abundance: .
CDR3aa: CASSQAWDGQANYGYTF
CDR3nt: TGTGCCAGCAGCCAAGCGTGGGATGGACAGGCTAACTATGGCTACACCTTC

j_gene: TRBJ1-2
len: 12
d_gene: .
v_gene: TRBV5-4
abundance: .
CDR3aa: CASSLGRDGYTF
CDR3nt: TGTGCCAGCAGCTTGGGTCGTGATGGCTACACCTTC

j_gene: TRBJ1-4
len: 18
d_gene: TRBD1
v_gene: TRBV19
abundance: .
CDR3aa: CASSIVRDRGPEGEKLFF
CDR3nt: TGTGCCAGTAGTATCGTCCGGGACAGGGGTCCAGAGGGTGAAAAACTGTTTTTT

j_gene: TRBJ1-2
len: 14
d_gene: .
v_gene: TRBV5-1
abundance: .
CDR3aa: CASRSAPGAQGYTF
CDR3nt: TGCGCCAGCAGGTCGGCTCCTGGGGCCCAGGGCTACACCTTC

j_gene: TRBJ1-1
len: 14
d_gene: .
v_gene: TRBV30
abundance: once
CDR3aa: CAWSRGPWSTEAFF
CDR3nt: TGTGCCTGGAGTAGGGGTCCATGGTCCACTGAAGCTTTCTTT

j_gene: TRBJ1-2
len: 13
d_gene: .
v_gene: TRBV6-4
abundance: .
CDR3aa: CASSPDRNYGYTF
CDR3nt: TGTGCCAGCAGTCCGGACAGAAATTATGGCTACACCTTC

j_gene: TRBJ1-4
len: 13
d_gene: .
v_gene: TRBV2
abundance: .
CDR3aa: CASSVNRAEKLFF
CDR3nt: TGTGCCAGCAGTGTTAACAGGGCGGAAAAACTGTTTTTT

j_gene: TRBJ2-5
len: 15
d_gene: .
v_gene: TRBV27
abundance: .
CDR3aa: CASSLGPGSQETQYF
CDR3nt: TGTGCCAGCAGTCTAGGACCGGGATCACAAGAGACCCAGTACTTC

j_gene: TRBJ2-4
len: 15
d_gene: .
v_gene: TRBV5-1
abundance: .
CDR3aa: CASTRQPLAKNIQYF
CDR3nt: TGCGCCAGCACCCGACAGCCCCTAGCCAAAAACATTCAGTACTTC

j_gene: TRBJ2-3
len: 17
d_gene: TRBD1
v_gene: TRBV7-2
abundance: .
CDR3aa: CASSPRGGGFSTWAQYF
CDR3nt: TGTGCCAGCAGCCCTCGAGGGGGCGGGTTTTCTACGTGGGCGCAGTATTTT

j_gene: TRBJ2-1
len: 15
d_gene: .
v_gene: TRBV5-1
abundance: .
CDR3aa: CASSAGLVSYNEQFF
CDR3nt: TGCGCCAGCAGCGCGGGACTGGTCTCCTACAATGAGCAGTTCTTC